What follows describes a single T cell receptor (beta chain). Its matching antigen is unknown. CDR3 length: 15 residues. Per the germline V gene, CDR1 is SGDLS and CDR2 is YYNGEE. Trimming shortened V by 3 bases and J by 6 bases, and 16 bases separated the two germline ends. The data stem from a study of identical twins' blood T cells. Each TCR cDNA library carried sample-specific barcodes on both ends. TCRdb reprocessed the 5' RACE reads with MiXCR, giving one entry per CDR3 protein. The sample comprises around 380,000 distinct CDR3 sequences, more than 25% of which are singletons, and 6% to 7% rests with the top ten. Findings and caveats of the study: Twins shared more top CDR3 clonotypes than unrelated donors did.

Three pairs of healthy female monozygous twins were the donors. The receptor comes from a woman aged 18 to 50 in good health. V gene TRBV9 combines with J gene TRBJ2-4; D unclear. Sequencing input: PBMCs. The CDR3 spells CASSERPDLLNIQYF. In DNA, the CDR3 is TGTGCCAGCAGCGAGAGACCAGACCTCCTAAACATTCAGTACTTC. Complete variable domain (other parts from reference TRBV9 and TRBJ2-4): DSGVTQTPKHLITATGQRVTLRCSPRSGDLSVYWYQQSLDQGLQFLIQYYNGEERAKGNILERFSAQQFPDLHSELNLSSLELGDSALYFCASSERPDLLNIQYFGAGTRLSVL.